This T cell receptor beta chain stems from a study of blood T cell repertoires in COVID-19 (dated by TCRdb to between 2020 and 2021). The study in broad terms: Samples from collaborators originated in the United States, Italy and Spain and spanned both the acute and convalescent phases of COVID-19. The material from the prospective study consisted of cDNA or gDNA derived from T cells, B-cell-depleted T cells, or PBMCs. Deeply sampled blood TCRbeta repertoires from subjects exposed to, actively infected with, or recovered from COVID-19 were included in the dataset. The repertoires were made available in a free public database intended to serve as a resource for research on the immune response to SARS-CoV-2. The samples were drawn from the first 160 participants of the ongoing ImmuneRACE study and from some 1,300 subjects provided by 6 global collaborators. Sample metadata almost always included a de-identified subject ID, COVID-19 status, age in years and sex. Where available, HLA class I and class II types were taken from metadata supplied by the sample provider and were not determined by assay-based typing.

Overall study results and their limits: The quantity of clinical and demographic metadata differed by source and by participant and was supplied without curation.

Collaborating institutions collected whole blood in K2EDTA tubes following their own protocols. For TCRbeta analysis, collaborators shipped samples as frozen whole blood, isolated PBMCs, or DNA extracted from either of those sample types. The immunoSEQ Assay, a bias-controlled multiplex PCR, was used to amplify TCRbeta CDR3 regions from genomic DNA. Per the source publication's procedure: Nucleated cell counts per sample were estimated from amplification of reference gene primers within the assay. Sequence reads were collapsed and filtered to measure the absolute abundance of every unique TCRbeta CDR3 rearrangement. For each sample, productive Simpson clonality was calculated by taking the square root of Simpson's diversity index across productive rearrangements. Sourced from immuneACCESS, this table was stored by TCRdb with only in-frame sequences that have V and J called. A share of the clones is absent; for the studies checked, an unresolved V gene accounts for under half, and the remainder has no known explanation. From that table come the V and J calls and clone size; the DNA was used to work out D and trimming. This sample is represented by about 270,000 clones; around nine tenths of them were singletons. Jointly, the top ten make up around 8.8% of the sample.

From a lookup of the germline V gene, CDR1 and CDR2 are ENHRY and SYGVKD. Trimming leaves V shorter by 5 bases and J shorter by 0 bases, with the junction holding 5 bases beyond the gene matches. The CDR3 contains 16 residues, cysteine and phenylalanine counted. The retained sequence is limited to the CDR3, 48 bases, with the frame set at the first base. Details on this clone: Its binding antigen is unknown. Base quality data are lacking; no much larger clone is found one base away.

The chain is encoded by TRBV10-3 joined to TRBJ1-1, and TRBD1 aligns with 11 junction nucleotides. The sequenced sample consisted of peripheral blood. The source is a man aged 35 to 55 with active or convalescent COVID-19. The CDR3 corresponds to CAISKDRGPMNTEAFF. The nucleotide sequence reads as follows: TGTGCCATCAGTAAGGACAGGGGGCCCATGAACACTGAAGCTTTCTTT.